This is a list of T cell receptor beta chains from one sample in a study of blood T cell repertoires in COVID-19. The repertoire was sequenced with immunoSEQ multiplex PCR; TCRdb's copy has only in-frame clones and lacks some. The table shows about 140,000 clones, with 87% occurring only once. The sample taken for sequencing was peripheral blood. Source of these receptors: a human donor in a cohort sampled during active COVID-19. Each CDR3 is given with its conserved first and last residue. A D gene is named only where the DNA matches it firmly. A row's size may be missing; if present it is once, few, many or a size class.

size: NA
D: NA
J: TRBJ2-2
V: TRBV29-1
CDR3: CSVLRHDRDGELFF
DNA: TGCAGCGTTTTACGCCACGACCGGGACGGGGAGCTGTTTTTT

size: NA
D: NA
J: TRBJ2-7
V: TRBV3-1/TRBV3-2
CDR3: CASSQVNGPKVRSYEQYF
DNA: TGTGCCAGCAGCCAAGTAAATGGCCCTAAGGTGAGGAGCTACGAGCAGTACTTC

size: NA
D: NA
J: TRBJ2-2
V: TRBV10-1
CDR3: CASTGDNTGELFF
DNA: TGCGCCAGCACAGGGGATAACACCGGGGAGCTGTTTTTT

size: NA
D: NA
J: TRBJ2-7
V: TRBV20-1
CDR3: CSARVGGEQYF
DNA: TGCAGTGCTAGAGTTGGCGGGGAGCAGTACTTC

size: NA
D: TRBD1
J: TRBJ1-2
V: TRBV30
CDR3: CAWRPQGEDTF
DNA: TGTGCCTGGAGGCCTCAGGGGGAGGACACCTTC

size: NA
D: TRBD2
J: TRBJ2-7
V: TRBV28
CDR3: CASSPQPGLAGEQYF
DNA: TGTGCCAGCAGCCCCCAACCGGGCCTAGCGGGCGAGCAGTACTTC

size: NA
D: TRBD1
J: TRBJ1-1
V: TRBV28
CDR3: CASTRDRVNTEAFF
DNA: TGTGCCAGCACCCGGGACAGGGTGAACACTGAAGCTTTCTTT

size: NA
D: NA
J: TRBJ2-5
V: TRBV3-1/TRBV3-2
CDR3: CASSQDRSSGQETQYF
DNA: TGTGCCAGCAGCCAAGATCGCAGTAGCGGCCAAGAGACCCAGTACTTC

size: NA
D: TRBD1
J: TRBJ1-6
V: TRBV30
CDR3: CAWSTTGGNSPLHF
DNA: TGTGCCTGGAGTACGACAGGGGGTAATTCACCCCTCCACTTT

size: NA
D: TRBD1
J: TRBJ1-2
V: TRBV28
CDR3: CASRPRQGLGYGYTF
DNA: TGTGCCAGCAGGCCTAGACAGGGGCTAGGCTATGGCTACACCTTC

size: NA
D: TRBD1
J: TRBJ2-7
V: TRBV6-2/TRBV6-3
CDR3: CASSSRDRFVYEQYF
DNA: TGTGCCAGCAGTTCCCGGGACAGGTTCGTCTACGAGCAGTACTTC

size: NA
D: NA
J: TRBJ2-1
V: TRBV5-4
CDR3: CASSLVGWRERDVNEQFF
DNA: TGTGCCAGCAGCTTGGTTGGGTGGCGGGAAAGAGACGTCAATGAGCAGTTCTTC

size: once
D: NA
J: TRBJ2-2
V: TRBV4-2
CDR3: CASSQDTDSPNENTGELFF
DNA: TGTGCCAGCAGCCAAGATACAGACAGCCCAAACGAAAACACCGGGGAGCTGTTTTTT

size: NA
D: NA
J: TRBJ2-7
V: TRBV18
CDR3: CASSLVPNGEQYF
DNA: TGTGCCAGCTCACTGGTCCCCAACGGCGAGCAGTACTTC

size: NA
D: TRBD1
J: TRBJ1-5
V: TRBV14
CDR3: CASSQDHTGQGYPLRGNQPQHF
DNA: TGTGCCAGCAGCCAAGATCATACGGGACAGGGCTACCCCCTCAGGGGCAATCAGCCCCAGCATTTT

size: NA
D: TRBD1
J: TRBJ2-7
V: TRBV10-3
CDR3: CAISEPPTGEVWVHEQYF
DNA: TGTGCCATCAGTGAGCCACCGACAGGGGAGGTGTGGGTCCACGAGCAGTACTTC

size: NA
D: NA
J: TRBJ2-7
V: TRBV3-1/TRBV3-2
CDR3: CASSQDWGGEQYF
DNA: TGTGCCAGCAGCCAAGATTGGGGAGGCGAGCAGTACTTC

size: NA
D: NA
J: TRBJ2-7
V: TRBV30
CDR3: CAWSATRQSSYEQYF
DNA: TGTGCCTGGAGCGCTACTCGACAGAGCTCCTACGAGCAGTACTTC

size: NA
D: NA
J: TRBJ2-5
V: TRBV29-1
CDR3: CSVQQKLQETQYF
DNA: TGCAGCGTTCAACAGAAACTCCAAGAGACCCAGTACTTC

size: NA
D: NA
J: TRBJ1-2
V: TRBV7-3
CDR3: CASSLITKVDGGYTF
DNA: TGTGCCAGCAGCTTAATAACTAAGGTAGACGGTGGCTACACCTTC